Sequencing of this TCR beta chain was carried out in a study of CD8 T cells in Susac syndrome. This CDR3 has 12 amino acids. CDR1 and CDR2 (germline): LGHDT, YNNKEL (reference sequence). TEMRA cells were FACS-enriched, while CD8+ and CD4+ T cells were negatively isolated. Note on this clonotype: The junction shows a germline mismatch at one end, possibly a read error.

RNA in amounts of roughly 0.5 to 1 ug was reverse transcribed with random hexamers. Multiplex immunoSEQ PCR targeted 54 Vbeta and 13 Jbeta TCR beta segments. TCRdb itself ran the immunoSEQ multiplex PCR reads through MiXCR, one entry per CDR3 protein. The table has some 150,000 distinct CDR3 sequences, roughly 95% seen once. The chain uses TRBV3-1 and TRBJ1-1, with unresolved D. The clonotype originates from a human donor in good health. The specimen sequenced was CD4+ T cells from PBMCs. CDR3 loop: CASSHDSPDVLF. The CDR3 nucleotides read TGTGCCAGCAGCCACGATTCCCCCGATGTTCTCTTT. Combining the CDR3 with reference TRBV3-1 and TRBJ1-1 gives the whole variable domain DTAVSQTPKYLVTQMGNDKSIKCEQNLGHDTMYWYKQDSKKFLKIMFSYNNKELIINETVPNRFSPKSPDKAHLNLHINSLELGDSAVYFCASSHDSPDVLFGQGTRLTVV.